The entry below describes one T cell receptor beta chain. Germline V gene data show CDR1 as SGHNT and CDR2 as YYREEE (reference sequence). CDR3 length: 15 residues. Trimming pared 2 bases from V and 1 base from J, leaving 11 bases between. The data are from a study of PD-1 blockade in classical Hodgkin lymphoma. The patients all showed relapse after autologous stem cell transplantation, while their brentuximab vedotin exposure varied. TCRdb keeps only in-frame clones here, not all; method: immunoSEQ multiplex PCR. The sample lists 37,000 or so clones; roughly 88% were seen once. Sequencing used peripheral blood mononuclear cells (PBMCs), obtained before the second cycle of nivolumab. The chain is built from TRBV5-4 and TRBJ2-3; tentative D call: TRBD2 (6 bases). This sequence was found in a human donor with classical Hodgkin lymphoma. CDR3 residues: CASSFFGSGTDTQYF. As DNA, the CDR3 is TGTGCCAGCAGCTTTTTCGGGAGCGGCACAGATACGCAGTATTTT.